This T cell receptor beta chain was profiled in a study of sequential checkpoint blockade in melanoma. About the research overall: Arm A got nivolumab then ipilimumab; arm B the reverse, 1:1. After both sequences, patients received maintenance nivolumab.

Data came from immunoSEQ multiplex PCR; TCRdb stores just in-frame clones and leaves some out. The table lists about 10,000 clones, more than 70% of them singletons. Treatment noted: randomized to nivolumab then ipilimumab (arm A) or the reverse (arm B). None of the patients previously received DNA-damaging chemotherapy. Live CD3+CD8+ CD19− CD56− cells were sorted from PBMCs. The germline V and J ends were trimmed by 3 bases and 1 base, with 7 bases remaining between them. CDR3 length: 13 amino acids. CDR1 and CDR2 (germline): SGHDT, YYEEEE. Sequencing was performed on CD8+ T cells sorted from blood (inferred from file names), taken from a patient given nivolumab and ipilimumab in sequence. The clonotype originates from a human donor with melanoma. The V gene is TRBV5-6, the J gene TRBJ1-2; possible D gene TRBD1, 6 bases. CDR3 loop: CASSSDSNYGYTF. DNA for the CDR3: TGTGCCAGCAGCTCGGACAGTAACTATGGCTACACCTTC.